The 29 T cell receptor beta chains below come from one sample, sequenced in a study of T cells in Graves' hyperthyroidism and ophthalmopathy (dated by TCRdb to between 2018 and 2021). Preparation of the library involved multiplex PCR. The sequencer listed for this sample is Illumina HiSeq 2000. The TCR beta CDR3 regions were amplified from the RNA transcripts. A first-round RT-PCR of the TCR CDR3 used the HTBI primer set with the Qiagen OneStep RT-PCR kit. TCRdb trimmed the raw reads at Q25, called clones with MiXCR and kept productive beta chains. Identical CDR3 protein sequences are pooled into one entry, listed with their most common genes and DNA. Counted in this sample were fewer than 650,000 distinct CDR3 sequences; 46% of them appeared once. The ten top clones hold 35% to 50% of the sample. The sequenced material came from peripheral blood or thyroid tissue (not recorded which). The receptors were gathered from an adult woman with Graves' disease, either hyperthyroidism or ophthalmopathy (not recorded which).

This clonotype was observed a few times. CDR3 in DNA: TGCAGTGCAGATATAGCGGGAGGCACGGAGACCCAGTACTTC. Translation gives CSADIAGGTETQYF. The chain recombines TRBV20-1 with TRBJ2-5; the match to TRBD2 covers 10 bases. There are 14 residues in the CDR3. J gave up 5 bases and V 6 bases, and 9 bases lay outside the gene matches. From germline, CDR1 is DFQATT and CDR2 SNEGSKA (reference sequence).

This clonotype was detected only once. The J gene is TRBJ2-7, the V gene TRBV20-1; D possibly corresponds to TRBD2 (6 bases). The CDR3 contains 11 residues. Germline CDR1 reads DFQATT; CDR2 reads SNEGSKA (reference sequence). V was clipped by 5 bases and J by 7 bases, with 12 bases between them. The CDR3, as DNA: TGCAGTGCTTGGACTATGCCAGAGCAGTACTTC. Residues: CSAWTMPEQYF.

The chain carries TRBV25-1 and TRBJ2-7; D possibly uses TRBD1 or TRBD2 (5 bases each). V was cut by 1 base and J by 5 bases, with 15 bases left in between. This CDR3 contains 15 residues. Germline CDR1 and CDR2: MGHDK and SYGVNS. CDR3 loop: CASSESVAGSDEQYF. Written as DNA, the CDR3 is TGTGCCAGCAGTGAATCAGTGGCAGGGAGCGACGAGCAGTACTTC.

The J gene is TRBJ1-2, the V gene TRBV15; the D gene is possibly TRBD1 (5 bases). This CDR3 has 15 residues. Germline CDR1 reads LNHNV; CDR2 reads YYDKDF (reference sequence). The V gene lost 3 bases and the J gene lost 0 bases, with 11 bases spanning the gap. CDR3 DNA: TGTGCCACCAGCAGGGAACTACAGGCTAACTATGGCTACACCTTC. Its translation is CATSRELQANYGYTF.

This chain uses TRBV5-1 with TRBJ2-3, with a tentative D call TRBD2 (6 bases). There are 15 residues in the CDR3. Germline V gene sequence: CDR1 SGHRS, CDR2 YFSETQ. Trimming left V 4 bases short and J 0 bases short, with 12 bases between. As DNA, the CDR3 is TGCGCCAGCAGCCCTGGGGGGACTAGCACAGATACGCAGTATTTT. It codes for CASSPGGTSTDTQYF. Filled out from reference TRBV5-1 and TRBJ2-3, the complete variable domain reads KAGVTQTPRYLIKTRGQQVTLSCSPISGHRSVSWYQQTPGQGLQFLFEYFSETQRNKGNFPGRFSGRQFSNSRSEMNVSTLELGDSALYLCASSPGGTSTDTQYFGPGTRLTVL.

The sample holds many counts of this clonotype. The V call is TRBV2, the J call TRBJ1-4, with D maybe TRBD1 (6 bases). The V gene lost 3 bases and the J gene lost 7 bases, with 9 bases spanning the gap. This CDR3 is built from 13 residues. Germline CDR1 is SNHLY and CDR2 is FYNNEI. The CDR3: CASSEQGTEKLFF. The CDR3 region has the DNA TGTGCCAGCAGTGAGCAGGGGACTGAAAAACTGTTTTTT. Full variable domain (rest looked up from reference TRBV2 and TRBJ1-4): EPEVTQTPSHQVTQMGQEVILRCVPISNHLYFYWYRQILGQKVEFLVSFYNNEISEKSEIFDDQFSVERPDGSNFTLKIRSTKLEDSAMYFCASSEQGTEKLFFGSGTQLSVL.

Notes on this clonotype: The missing conserved phenylalanine or tryptophan at the end of this CDR3 makes a read error likely. The limits of the CDR3 on the DNA are not certain, so only TCRdb's listed CDR3 is given. The chain recombines TRBV7-9 with TRBJ2-1. 9 amino acids form the CDR3, both terminal residues included. CDR1 and CDR2 (germline): SEHNR, FQNEAQ (reference sequence). The CDR3 region is CASSPTTKT.

The chain combines TRBV10-3 with TRBJ2-6, with D unclear. V lost 2 bases to trimming and J lost 2 bases, with 4 bases between them. The germline V gene has CDR1 ENHRY and CDR2 SYGVKD. The CDR3 runs to 14 residues. CDR3 sequence: CAISERAGANVLTF. The CDR3 bases are TGTGCCATCAGTGAGAGGGCTGGGGCCAACGTCCTGACTTTC.

J is TRBJ1-1 and V is TRBV2; D call uncertain. From germline, CDR1 is SNHLY and CDR2 FYNNEI. The CDR3 covers 11 residues. The V end was cut by 7 bases, the J end by 7 bases, with 10 bases between. The CDR3 nucleotides read TGTGCCAGCAAGAGGGAGGGTGAAGCTTTCTTT. This encodes CASKREGEAFF.

The chain combines TRBV7-3 with TRBJ2-1; D is undetermined. The CDR3 totals 13 residues. V was trimmed by 0 bases and J by 10 bases, leaving 10 bases between them. Germline values: CDR1 SGHTA, CDR2 FQGTGA. The CDR3 region is CASSLTVLTEQFF. DNA of the CDR3: TGTGCCAGCAGCTTAACAGTGCTTACCGAGCAGTTCTTC.

This clonotype was found many times. The V gene is TRBV10-3, the J gene TRBJ1-1; possible D gene TRBD1, 5 bases. V lost 6 bases to trimming and J lost 5 bases, with 16 bases between them. The CDR3 has 14 amino acids. Germline V lookup: CDR1 ENHRY, CDR2 SYGVKD. The CDR3 nucleotides read TGTGCCATCAGCCAGACCTCGGGGGGTACTGAAGCTTTCTTT. This sequence encodes CAISQTSGGTEAFF.

This clonotype showed up many times. The chain employs TRBV5-8 and TRBJ2-6, with D unclear. Per the germline V gene, CDR1 is SGHTS and CDR2 is YDEGEE. This CDR3 contains 16 residues. Deletions cut 0 bases from V and 4 bases from J, with 11 bases between. The CDR3 protein is CASSLVGLEGANVLTF. CDR3 bases: TGTGCCAGCAGCTTGGTGGGTTTAGAGGGGGCCAACGTCCTGACTTTC.

This clonotype has a handful of counts. The genes are TRBV29-1 and TRBJ2-6; no clear D. CDR1 is SQVTM and CDR2 is ANQGSEA in the germline V gene. V was shortened by 5 bases and J by 11 bases, with 4 bases between the two germline ends. This CDR3 comprises 9 residues. The CDR3 DNA sequence: TGCAGCGTTACGGACGTCCTGACTTTC. This gives the protein CSVTDVLTF.

V and J are TRBV5-1 and TRBJ2-7, with 10 bases aligning to TRBD2. V was clipped by 1 base and J by 6 bases; unmatched bases: 4. Germline lookup yields CDR1 SGHRS and CDR2 YFSETQ. The CDR3 spans 14 residues. CDR3 loop: CASSLSASGGEQYF. As DNA, the CDR3 is TGCGCCAGCAGCTTGAGCGCTAGCGGGGGCGAGCAGTACTTC.

This clonotype was seen only a few times. Sequence at one end of the junction differs from germline and may be a read error. V and J are TRBV5-1 and TRBJ2-7, with D possibly being TRBD1 or TRBD2 (5 bases each). The CDR3 loop spans 14 amino acids. Germline values: CDR1 SGHRS, CDR2 YFSETQ. The CDR3 here is CASSPRDGYYEQYF. Here the CDR3 DNA reads TGTGCCAGCAGCCCCCGGGACGGCTACTACGAGCAGTACTTC.

V is TRBV10-2 and J is TRBJ2-5, with TRBD2 matching 12 bases. The germline CDR1 and CDR2 sequences are WSHSY and SAAADI. J was trimmed by 2 bases and V by 6 bases; bases with no gene match: 19. The CDR3 has 20 amino acids. CDR3 residues: CASSQEPPGLAGARQETQYF. As DNA, the CDR3 is TGCGCCAGCAGCCAAGAGCCGCCGGGACTAGCGGGCGCCCGACAAGAGACCCAGTACTTC.

The rearrangement joins TRBV10-3 to TRBJ2-5; 13 bases fit TRBD2. Germline values: CDR1 ENHRY, CDR2 SYGVKD. With 4 bases clipped from V and 4 bases from J, the junction kept 9 bases outside the gene matches. This CDR3 region has 17 residues. This CDR3 is CAISVGLAGVAGETQYF. The CDR3 bases are TGTGCCATCAGTGTCGGACTAGCGGGAGTCGCAGGAGAGACCCAGTACTTC.

The genes are TRBV20-1 and TRBJ2-6; TRBD1 is a possible D gene (5 bases). This CDR3 comprises 16 residues. Germline-derived CDR1 and CDR2 are DFQATT and SNEGSKA (reference sequence). V lost 6 bases and J 0 bases, leaving 15 bases between the germline ends. Here the CDR3 DNA reads TGCAGTGCGATCGGACACGGCCTCTCTGGGGCCAACGTCCTGACTTTC. Protein product: CSAIGHGLSGANVLTF.

The chain is built from TRBV15 and TRBJ1-1, with 9 bases fitting TRBD1. Germline CDR1 LNHNV, CDR2 YYDKDF (reference sequence). The length of the CDR3 is 16 residues. V dropped 4 bases and J dropped 3; count of bases not matched to a gene: 9. DNA for the CDR3: TGTGCCACCAGCAATAACAGGGGGCTGGGCTACACTGAAGCTTTCTTT. Protein product: CATSNNRGLGYTEAFF.

This clonotype was detected ten times or more. The rearrangement links TRBV2 to TRBJ1-1; D call uncertain. V lost 6 bases, J lost 1 base, and 9 bases lay in between. The CDR3 runs to 13 residues. The germline CDR1 and CDR2 sequences are SNHLY and FYNNEI. The CDR3 DNA reads as TGTGCCAGCAGCCAAGGCCAGAACACTGAAGCTTTCTTT. This encodes CASSQGQNTEAFF. The full variable domain, in which reference TRBV2 and TRBJ1-1 provide the parts outside the CDR3, is EPEVTQTPSHQVTQMGQEVILRCVPISNHLYFYWYRQILGQKVEFLVSFYNNEISEKSEIFDDQFSVERPDGSNFTLKIRSTKLEDSAMYFCASSQGQNTEAFFGQGTRLTVV.

This clonotype was detected once. The chain uses TRBV7-8 and TRBJ1-6, with unresolved D. The length of the CDR3 is 14 residues. V lost 5 bases and J 6 bases, leaving 11 bases between the germline ends. Germline V gives CDR1 SGHVS, CDR2 FQNEAQ. The CDR3 region has the DNA TGTGCCAGCAGCCACGGAGAGACTAATTCACCCCTCCACTTT. It translates to CASSHGETNSPLHF.

In its sample, this clonotype was seen a few times. The V call is TRBV10-3, the J call TRBJ1-2; 9 bases fit TRBD1. This CDR3 comprises 15 residues. The V and J ends lost 3 bases and 4 bases, in that order; junction bases with no gene match: 6. Per germline, CDR1 ENHRY and CDR2 SYGVKD. CDR3: CAISDRDRDGYGYTF. The CDR3 DNA follows: TGTGCCATCAGTGATCGGGACAGGGATGGCTATGGCTACACCTTC.

The rearrangement uses TRBV29-1 and TRBJ2-7; D is ambiguous. Per germline, CDR1 SQVTM and CDR2 ANQGSEA. This CDR3 contains 14 residues. The ends were cut back, 6 bases at V and 0 bases at J, with 15 bases in the middle. The CDR3 sequence: CSVGLGSGSYEQYF. The CDR3 DNA reads as TGCAGCGTAGGATTAGGCTCGGGCTCCTACGAGCAGTACTTC.

This clonotype was picked up many times. V is TRBV11-2 and J is TRBJ2-7; 7 bases line up with TRBD1. The trim removed 5 bases at V and 1 base at J, leaving 8 bases unmatched. Germline V gene lookup returns CDR1 SGHAT and CDR2 FQNNGV. The length of the CDR3 is 15 residues. The DNA of the CDR3 is TGTGCCAGCAGCCCCACCCCGGGACAGTCCTACGAGCAGTACTTC. Translation: CASSPTPGQSYEQYF.

The chain joins TRBV24-1 to TRBJ2-5; the D call may be TRBD1 or TRBD2 (5 bases each). V lost 3 bases and J 1 base, leaving 11 bases between the germline ends. The CDR3 contains 15 residues. The germline gives CDR1 KGHDR, CDR2 SFDVKD. CDR3 nucleotides: TGTGCCACCAGTGATCGCAGGGCGGGCCAAGAGACCCAGTACTTC. Translating it yields CATSDRRAGQETQYF.

This sequence joins TRBV12-3 or TRBV12-4 and TRBJ2-5; unclear D gene. V lost 2 bases to trimming and J lost 5 bases, with 6 bases between them. CDR3 length equals 12 residues. The CDR3 spells CASSLRSETQYF. The DNA of the CDR3 is TGTGCCAGCAGTTTAAGATCTGAGACCCAGTACTTC.

This chain joins TRBV20-1 and TRBJ1-2, with unresolved D. Germline values: CDR1 DFQATT, CDR2 SNEGSKA (reference sequence). The V gene lost 2 bases and the J gene lost 12 bases, with 4 bases spanning the gap. This CDR3 is built from 8 residues. This CDR3 is CSARRNTF. CDR3 DNA sequence: TGCAGTGCTAGAAGGAACACCTTC.

The rearrangement joins TRBV10-3 to TRBJ2-1; D might be TRBD1 (6 bases). V gave up 6 bases and J gave up 6 bases, with 6 bases separating them. Germline CDR1 ENHRY, CDR2 SYGVKD. The CDR3 covers 11 residues. CDR3 residues: CAIRDSNEQFF. The DNA of the CDR3 is TGTGCCATCAGGGACAGCAATGAGCAGTTCTTC.

V usage is TRBV11-2 and J usage is TRBJ2-5; D may be TRBD1 (6 bases). This CDR3 comprises 14 residues. The V gene lost 4 bases and the J gene lost 5 bases, with 14 bases spanning the gap. Germline loops: CDR1 SGHAT, CDR2 FQNNGV. CDR3 nucleotide sequence: TGTGCCAGCAGCTGGGGACATTCAGGGGAGACCCAGTACTTC. It is translated as CASSWGHSGETQYF.